This entry lists 7 T cell receptor beta chains sequenced from one sample in a study of naive and memory T cell subsets. Overall study findings and caveats: Possibly reflecting memory cells re-expressing CD45RA, a few larger clonotypes occurred in naive repertoires, especially CD8.

Their antigens remain unidentified. Two oligonucleotides, mixed equimolar, formed the beta constant-region primer covering TRBC1 and TRBC2. The ligated cDNA underwent four PCR rounds using SP2 and nested alpha and beta constant-region primers. TCRdb redid the calling of the UMI-ligation and nested PCR reads with MiXCR, one entry per CDR3 protein. The repertoire has 120,000 to 150,000 distinct CDR3 sequences, 15% to 25% of them found once; the top ten carry more than 0.6%. Material: naive CD8+ T cells from blood. Receptors originate from a human donor in good health.

The V and J genes are TRBV4-1 and TRBJ2-7, with TRBD1 matching over 7 bases. This CDR3 contains 14 residues. Germline CDR1 MGHRA, CDR2 YSYEKL. The trim removed 3 bases at V and 1 base at J, leaving 3 bases unmatched. As DNA, the CDR3 is TGCGCCAGCAGCCACCCGGGACAGTCCTACGAGCAGTACTTC. Amino acid sequence: CASSHPGQSYEQYF.

This clonotype was detected ten times or more. This sequence joins TRBV12-3 or TRBV12-4 and TRBJ2-1; 9 bases line up with TRBD2. This CDR3 is 15 amino acids long. Germline trimming cut 6 bases from V and 0 bases from J; bases unmatched to any gene: 3. CDR3 sequence: CASRISGSSYNEQFF. The CDR3 DNA follows: TGTGCCAGCAGGATTAGCGGGAGCTCCTACAATGAGCAGTTCTTC.

This clonotype occurred many times. The chain uses TRBV15 and TRBJ1-5, with D hard to call. The CDR3 runs to 16 residues. Germline CDR1 and CDR2: LNHNV and YYDKDF (reference sequence). Trimming left V 2 bases short and J 4 bases short, with 15 bases between. CDR3 residues: CATSRMPGEKNQPQHF. The CDR3 nucleotides are TGTGCCACCAGCAGAATGCCGGGAGAGAAAAATCAGCCCCAGCATTTT.

The rearrangement uses TRBV15 and TRBJ2-7; D is perhaps TRBD2 (5 bases). The V gene's germline CDR1 is LNHNV and CDR2 YYDKDF (reference sequence). The CDR3 is 14 amino acids. V gave up 4 bases and J gave up 5 bases, with 15 bases separating them. The CDR3 sequence is CATSIRGATHEQYF. The CDR3 DNA is TGTGCCACCAGCATCCGGGGTGCAACCCACGAGCAGTACTTC.

This clonotype has more than one count but fewer than ten. The chain's CDR3 is CSVEIGEAFF. CDR3 DNA: TGCAGCGTTGAAATCGGTGAAGCTTTCTTT. The chain couples TRBV29-1 to TRBJ1-1; D not certain. Trimming removed 2 bases at V and 7 bases at J, with 5 bases between. CDR3 size: 10 residues. Germline values: CDR1 SQVTM, CDR2 ANQGSEA.

This clonotype turned up a few times. This rearrangement joins TRBV29-1 to TRBJ2-5; weak D call: TRBD2 (5 bases). The germline V and J ends were trimmed by 2 bases and 1 base, with 14 bases remaining between them. CDR3 size: 15 residues. Germline V CDR1 and CDR2: SQVTM, ANQGSEA. CDR3 sequence: CSVEPLEDLQETQYF. DNA for the CDR3: TGCAGCGTTGAACCTTTGGAGGACCTCCAAGAGACCCAGTACTTC.

This clonotype came up once. The rearrangement joins TRBV4-3 to TRBJ2-2; D remains ambiguous. CDR1 LGHNA and CDR2 YSLEER come from the germline V gene. The CDR3 sequence is 13 residues long. V was clipped by 1 base and J by 4 bases, with 4 bases between them. The DNA of the CDR3 is TGCGCCAGCAGCCAAGGGGTCACCGGGGAGCTGTTTTTT. It translates to CASSQGVTGELFF.